A few counts support the clone carrying this T cell receptor beta chain. The CDR3 length is 12 residues. Trimming shortened V by 3 bases and J by 7 bases, and 7 bases separated the two germline ends. Germline CDR1 and CDR2: DFQATT and SNEGSKA (reference sequence). The sample belongs to a study of identical twins. Each CDR3 protein is one row after TCRdb ran MiXCR on the 5' RACE reads. The sample lists 550,000 to 800,000 distinct CDR3 sequences; 7.1% were seen once. Separately, the same data were catalogued under a study of yellow fever vaccine responses in identical twins.

This receptor was identified in a woman aged 18 to 35 in good health. The chain carries TRBV20-1 and TRBJ1-6, with TRBD1 as a possible D gene (5 bases). Sequencing was done on a sample of PBMCs. CDR3 sequence (DNA): TGCAGTGCTAGTAGACAGAATTCACCCCTCCACTTT. As protein: CSASRQNSPLHF.